The 27 T cell receptor beta chains presented below share a single source sample, sequenced in a study of T cells in Graves' hyperthyroidism and ophthalmopathy. TCR beta CDR3 regions were amplified from RNA transcripts. A first-round RT-PCR of the TCR CDR3 used the HTBI primer set. TCRdb recomputed calls from the multiplex PCR reads with MiXCR, one row per CDR3 protein. Of some 150,000 distinct CDR3 sequences listed, approximately 24% were seen once; the top ten hold around two thirds. Sequencing was carried out using blood. The receptors stem from a woman between 45 and 60 years old with Graves' hyperthyroidism that later progressed to Graves' ophthalmopathy.

This clonotype turned up a few times. The junction shows a germline mismatch at one end, possibly a read error. The V gene is TRBV2, the J gene TRBJ1-5, with D perhaps matching TRBD1 (6 bases). This CDR3 spans 16 amino acids. Germline V CDR1 and CDR2: SNHLY, FYNNEI. CDR3 amino acids: CASSSNRVRGNRPQHF. CDR3 sequence (DNA): TGTGCCAGCAGTTCGAACAGGGTCCGGGGCAATCGGCCCCAGCATTTT.

This clonotype was recorded a few times. V gene TRBV5-6 combines with J gene TRBJ1-2, with D unresolved. Germline CDR1 is SGHDT and CDR2 is YYEEEE. The length of the CDR3 is 14 residues. V was clipped by 2 bases and J by 4 bases, with 12 bases between them. CDR3 region: CASSLFRALYGYTF. The CDR3 region has the DNA TGTGCCAGCAGCTTATTCCGGGCCCTCTATGGCTACACCTTC.

The chain couples TRBV24-1 to TRBJ1-5; no definite D call. Germline V lookup: CDR1 KGHDR, CDR2 SFDVKD. The V gene lost 5 bases and the J gene lost 9 bases, with 7 bases spanning the gap. The CDR3 spans 11 residues. The CDR3 sequence: CATSVVRPQHF. CDR3 sequence (DNA): TGTGCCACCAGTGTGGTCCGGCCCCAGCATTTT.

This clonotype was detected ten times or more. The rearrangement uses TRBV12-3 or TRBV12-4 and TRBJ2-1, with 8 bases identical to TRBD2. CDR3 size: 15 residues. J gave up 0 bases and V 5 bases, and 3 bases lay outside the gene matches. This CDR3 is CASSGTRSSYNEQFF. The CDR3 bases are TGTGCCAGCAGTGGGACTAGGAGCTCCTACAATGAGCAGTTCTTC.

The rearrangement uses TRBV5-6 and TRBJ2-2; 7 nucleotides agree with TRBD1. This CDR3 has 15 residues. In germline, CDR1 is SGHDT, CDR2 YYEEEE. The ends lost 6 bases at V and 1 base at J; junction bases unmatched: 6. CDR3 DNA sequence: TGTGCCAGCACCCTAAGACAGGGGAACACCGGGGAGCTGTTTTTT. Amino acid sequence: CASTLRQGNTGELFF.

This clonotype was seen ten or more times. The chain uses TRBV11-3 and TRBJ2-1, with 7 bases lining up with TRBD2. The junction had 3 bases not matched to a gene; V was cut back by 2 bases and J by 5 bases. The CDR3 spans 14 residues. CDR1 is SGHNT and CDR2 is YENEEA in the germline V gene. The CDR3 reads CASSLSGTHNEQFF. The CDR3 bases are TGTGCCAGCAGCTTAAGCGGGACTCACAATGAGCAGTTCTTC.

The sample holds many counts of this clonotype. The V and J genes are TRBV10-3 and TRBJ1-6; D gene unclear. Germline assignment: CDR1 ENHRY and CDR2 SYGVKD. V was clipped by 2 bases and J by 10 bases, with 12 bases between them. The CDR3 loop spans 14 amino acids. This CDR3 reads CAISEAQNSSPLHF. The CDR3, as DNA: TGTGCCATCAGTGAGGCACAGAATAGCTCACCCCTCCACTTT.

The CDR3 is CASSPVTGYTEAFF. CDR3 DNA sequence: TGTGCCAGCAGTCCGGTTACAGGGTACACTGAAGCTTTCTTT. This chain joins TRBV25-1 and TRBJ1-1, with D possibly being TRBD1 (6 bases). Germline values: CDR1 MGHDK, CDR2 SYGVNS. Trimming pared 5 bases from V and 3 bases from J, leaving 13 bases between. CDR3 length: 14 amino acids.

This clonotype was seen only a few times. V and J are TRBV27 and TRBJ1-6; no clear D. The CDR3 consists of 14 residues. Germline values: CDR1 MNHEY, CDR2 SMNVEV (reference sequence). The V gene lost 2 bases and the J gene lost 5 bases, with 7 bases spanning the gap. The CDR3 DNA sequence: TGTGCCAGCAGTTTAAGTGTGAATAATTCACCCCTCCACTTT. Translated, it gives CASSLSVNNSPLHF.

This clonotype was recorded many times. The V gene is TRBV20-1, the J gene TRBJ2-1; 14 bases fit TRBD2. V was clipped by 4 bases and J by 6 bases; unmatched bases: 8. The CDR3 sequence is 16 residues long. CDR1 is DFQATT and CDR2 is SNEGSKA in the germline V gene (reference sequence). The CDR3 DNA sequence: TGCAGTGCTACCCGGCGGACTAGCGGGGGGTCCAATGAGCAGTTCTTC. Its translation is CSATRRTSGGSNEQFF.

Ten or more counts support this clonotype. The J gene is TRBJ2-3, the V gene TRBV29-1; 7 bases are shared with TRBD1. This CDR3 region has 14 residues. Germline V gives CDR1 SQVTM, CDR2 ANQGSEA. Trimming cost V 7 bases and J 6 bases; bases outside gene matches: 13. Here the CDR3 DNA reads TGCAGCGCCGAGGGGGCCGTTTCGGCGGATACGCAGTATTTT. Its protein product is CSAEGAVSADTQYF.

This clonotype was detected ten times or more. CDR3 sequence reads: CSVVNPQGTETQYF. The CDR3 nucleotides are TGCAGCGTTGTGAACCCCCAGGGGACAGAGACCCAGTACTTC. The rearrangement links TRBV29-1 to TRBJ2-5; D is perhaps TRBD1 (6 bases). V lost 4 bases and J 4 bases, leaving 16 bases between the germline ends. The CDR3 contains 14 residues. Looked up from germline, CDR1 is SQVTM and CDR2 is ANQGSEA.

This clonotype was found many times. V and J are TRBV30 and TRBJ1-6, with TRBD1 identical over 9 bases. From germline, CDR1 is GTSNPN and CDR2 SVGIG (reference sequence). Trimming took 8 bases from V and 6 from J; bases not matched to a gene: 5. CDR3 length: 13 residues. The CDR3: CARSDRGNSPLHF. In DNA form, the CDR3 reads TGTGCCCGATCGGACAGGGGTAATTCACCCCTCCACTTT.

As regards this clonotype: Relative to the germline gene, one junction end is altered; a read error may explain this. V and J are TRBV7-3 and TRBJ2-3, with TRBD2 matching over 10 bases. CDR3 size: 14 residues. Germline V gene sequence: CDR1 SGHTA, CDR2 FQGTGA. CDR3 bases: TGTGCCAGCAGATTAAGCGGGAGGGCAGATACGCAGTATTTT. It is translated as CASRLSGRADTQYF. Supplemented by reference TRBV7-3 and TRBJ2-3, the full variable domain reads GAGVSQTPSNKVTEKGKYVELRCDPISGHTALYWYRQSLGQGPEFLIYFQGTGAADDSGLPNDRFFAVRPEGSVSTLKIQRTERGDSAVYLCASRLSGRADTQYFGPGTRLTVL.

This chain uses TRBV19 with TRBJ2-1, with D maybe TRBD2 (5 bases). V was trimmed by 3 bases and J by 4 bases, leaving 13 bases between them. The germline V gene encodes CDR1 LNHDA and CDR2 SQIVND (reference sequence). The CDR3 loop spans 15 amino acids. The CDR3 spells CASSIRRPGYNEQFF. CDR3 nucleotide sequence: TGTGCCAGTAGTATCAGGCGCCCGGGGTACAATGAGCAGTTCTTC.

The sample holds many counts of this clonotype. The chain links TRBV2 to TRBJ2-3, with D hard to call. Germline V CDR1 and CDR2: SNHLY, FYNNEI. This CDR3 region has 13 residues. V lost 7 bases and J lost 2, with 10 bases in between. CDR3 amino acids: CASNKDPTDTQYF. For the CDR3, the DNA is TGTGCCAGCAATAAGGACCCCACAGATACGCAGTATTTT. The full variable domain, rest sourced from reference TRBV2 and TRBJ2-3, is EPEVTQTPSHQVTQMGQEVILRCVPISNHLYFYWYRQILGQKVEFLVSFYNNEISEKSEIFDDQFSVERPDGSNFTLKIRSTKLEDSAMYFCASNKDPTDTQYFGPGTRLTVL.

V gene TRBV7-2 combines with J gene TRBJ1-2, with D possibly being TRBD1 (5 bases). This CDR3 region has 14 residues. Trimming cost V 1 base and J 10 bases, with 16 bases left between them. CDR1 is SGHTA and CDR2 is FQGNSA in the germline V gene. The CDR3 loop is CASSLGFQGGAYTF. The DNA for the CDR3 is TGTGCCAGCAGCTTAGGATTCCAGGGCGGTGCCTACACCTTC.

Only a few counts were recorded for this clonotype. This rearrangement joins TRBV11-2 to TRBJ2-5, with D possibly being TRBD1 (6 bases). This CDR3 is 15 amino acids long. The germline V gene encodes CDR1 SGHAT and CDR2 FQNNGV. With 1 base removed from V and 4 bases from J, the gap between germline ends came to 13 bases. The DNA for the CDR3 is TGTGCCAGCAGCTTAGTAACAGGGCCGCGAGAGACCCAGTACTTC. Translation gives CASSLVTGPRETQYF.

This clonotype was seen repeatedly, ten times or more. The chain recombines TRBV2 with TRBJ1-4; TRBD1 matches at 10 bases. From germline, CDR1 is SNHLY and CDR2 FYNNEI. This CDR3 has 16 residues. V trimming: 5 bases; J trimming: 2 bases; junction bases outside the gene matches: 5. CDR3 nucleotide sequence: TGTGCCAGCAGTCGGGACAGGGGCATCACTAATGAAAAACTGTTTTTT. Encoded protein: CASSRDRGITNEKLFF.

This clonotype has just one count. The V call is TRBV2, the J call TRBJ1-3, with a weak D call TRBD1 (6 bases). Germline loops: CDR1 SNHLY, CDR2 FYNNEI. The CDR3 totals 14 residues. The V end lost 4 bases, the J end lost 5 bases, and 12 bases lay between the germline ends. CDR3 sequence reads: CASSGQVGRNTIYF. In DNA form, the CDR3 reads TGTGCCAGCAGTGGACAGGTGGGAAGAAACACCATATATTTT.

This clonotype was detected a few times. The chain uses TRBV6-1 and TRBJ1-4; D is unresolved. The germline V and J ends were trimmed by 3 bases and 6 bases, with 11 bases remaining between them. The CDR3 loop spans 14 amino acids. Germline V gene lookup returns CDR1 MNHNS and CDR2 SASEGT. CDR3 protein: CASSDSGDHEKLFF. Here the CDR3 DNA reads TGTGCCAGCAGTGATTCTGGGGATCATGAAAAACTGTTTTTT.

In this sample, this clonotype turned up a few times. The chain joins TRBV5-1 to TRBJ2-1, with 7 bases lining up with TRBD2. CDR1 is SGHRS, CDR2 YFSETQ, per germline. Trimming removed 7 bases from V and 0 bases from J; junction bases left unmatched: 7. There are 15 residues in the CDR3. CDR3 nucleotide sequence: TGCGCCAGCGGATTAGCGGGTGGCTCCTACAATGAGCAGTTCTTC. It yields the protein CASGLAGGSYNEQFF.

This clonotype was found a few times. J is TRBJ2-1 and V is TRBV27; the match to TRBD2 covers 10 bases. The CDR3 loop spans 16 amino acids. J lost 7 bases, V lost 3 bases, and 9 bases had no gene match. CDR1 and CDR2 from the germline V gene are MNHEY and SMNVEV (reference sequence). CDR3: CASSFILAGFTNEQFF. In DNA form, the CDR3 reads TGTGCCAGCAGTTTCATACTAGCGGGATTTACAAATGAGCAGTTCTTC.

The sample holds a few counts of this clonotype. The chain carries TRBV7-9 and TRBJ2-7; D not certain. The CDR3 contains 14 residues. Germline assignment: CDR1 SEHNR and CDR2 FQNEAQ (reference sequence). V lost 3 bases and J lost 0, with 9 bases in between. This CDR3 is CASSFLQSSYEQYF. In nucleotides, the CDR3 is TGTGCCAGCAGCTTCTTACAGAGCTCCTACGAGCAGTACTTC.

In this sample, this clonotype turned up many times. This rearrangement joins TRBV30 to TRBJ2-1, with TRBD2 matching 7 bases. The CDR3 loop spans 13 amino acids. Germline assignment: CDR1 GTSNPN and CDR2 SVGIG (reference sequence). Unmatched junction bases numbered 5, after V lost 0 bases and J lost 9 bases. The DNA for the CDR3 is TGTGCCTGGAGTGTCTGGGAGGGAAGTGAGCAGTTCTTC. Its protein product is CAWSVWEGSEQFF.

At least ten counts were recorded for this clonotype. The chain uses TRBV25-1 and TRBJ1-2, with 7 bases matching TRBD1. CDR1 is MGHDK and CDR2 is SYGVNS in the germline V gene. The CDR3 is 18 amino acids. The J segment lost 3 bases and the V segment lost 3 bases, leaving 16 bases of the junction unmatched. CDR3 region: CASSEVRRAGGRDYGYTF. As DNA, the CDR3 is TGTGCCAGCAGTGAGGTGCGCCGGGCAGGGGGAAGGGACTATGGCTACACCTTC.

This clonotype has more than one count but fewer than ten. This rearrangement joins TRBV7-9 to TRBJ1-1; D remains ambiguous. The germline gives CDR1 SEHNR, CDR2 FQNEAQ (reference sequence). CDR3 size: 11 residues. With 0 bases removed from V and 8 bases from J, the gap between germline ends came to 4 bases. CDR3 coding DNA: TGTGCCAGCAGCTTAGCGCGAGAAGCTTTCTTT. Translated, it gives CASSLAREAFF. Filled out from reference TRBV7-9 and TRBJ1-1, the complete variable domain reads DTGVSQNPRHKITKRGQNVTFRCDPISEHNRLYWYRQTLGQGPEFLTYFQNEAQLEKSRLLSDRFSAERPKGSFSTLEIQRTEQGDSAMYLCASSLAREAFFGQGTRLTVV.